The 9 T cell receptor beta chains listed next were all sequenced from one sample in a study of blood T cells in healthy people across ages. Sample-barcoded 5' priming and a J-beta primer mix drove a second PCR of about 6 to 12 cycles. TCRdb ran MiXCR on the 5' RACE reads and lists one entry per CDR3 protein. Here the sample spans around 2 million distinct CDR3 sequences, about two fifths being singletons. The material sequenced was blood. These receptors were taken from a human donor in good health.

This clonotype came up a few times. The chain is built from TRBV7-9 and TRBJ1-4, with D hard to call. The CDR3 is 12 amino acids. Trimming pared 8 bases from V and 3 bases from J, leaving 7 bases between. Germline V gene lookup returns CDR1 SEHNR and CDR2 FQNEAQ (reference sequence). The CDR3 is CASGVANEKLFF. The CDR3 coding sequence is TGTGCCAGCGGGGTGGCTAATGAAAAACTGTTTTTT.

The rearrangement uses TRBV5-1 and TRBJ1-2, with a tentative D call TRBD1 (5 bases). This CDR3 has 13 residues. V was shortened by 4 bases and J by 6 bases, with 13 bases between the two germline ends. Germline CDR1 and CDR2: SGHRS and YFSETQ. The CDR3: CASSARTTDGYTF. DNA of the CDR3: TGCGCCAGCAGCGCGCGGACAACAGATGGCTACACCTTC.

The chain uses TRBV2 and TRBJ2-5; maybe TRBD1 (6 bases). Germline V gene data show CDR1 as SNHLY and CDR2 as FYNNEI. V dropped 4 bases and J dropped 5 bases, with 23 bases sitting between them. The CDR3 runs to 17 residues. DNA of the CDR3: TGTGCCAGCAGTGCAGCCGGTCGCGCGACAGGTCGGGAGACCCAGTACTTC. As protein: CASSAAGRATGRETQYF.

This clonotype was detected a few times. The genes are TRBV5-1 and TRBJ2-1; TRBD1 matches at 10 bases. This CDR3 has 15 residues. Germline CDR1 and CDR2: SGHRS and YFSETQ. Trimming at V came to 0 bases and at J to 7 bases, leaving 4 bases not matched to a gene. Here the CDR3 reads CASSLAVGQGNEQFF. The DNA for the CDR3 is TGCGCCAGCAGCTTGGCCGTGGGACAGGGGAATGAGCAGTTCTTC.

This clonotype was seen more than once but under ten times. CDR3 loop: CATSRVAGTSTDTQYF. The CDR3 region has the DNA TGTGCCACCAGCAGAGTAGCCGGGACGAGCACAGATACGCAGTATTTT. V gene TRBV15 combines with J gene TRBJ2-3, with D tentatively TRBD1 or TRBD2 (5 bases each). The CDR3 is made up of 16 amino acids. Trimming left V 1 base short and J 0 bases short, with 11 bases between. Germline V gives CDR1 LNHNV, CDR2 YYDKDF (reference sequence).

The chain combines TRBV2 with TRBJ2-5, with 11 nucleotides matching TRBD1. Germline V CDR1 and CDR2: SNHLY, FYNNEI. CDR3 size: 17 residues. V lost 1 base, J lost 11 bases, and 15 bases stayed unmatched. Here the CDR3 DNA reads TGTGCCAGCAGTGAAGACTTAAGAATGGGACAGGGGGGTGAGCAGTACTTC. Amino acid sequence: CASSEDLRMGQGGEQYF.

This clonotype came up once. The V call is TRBV4-1, the J call TRBJ2-5; a possible D gene is TRBD1 (5 bases). The CDR3 has 13 amino acids. In germline, CDR1 is MGHRA, CDR2 YSYEKL. Trimming removed 6 bases from V and 11 bases from J, with 19 bases in between. CDR3 coding DNA: TGCGCCAGCAGTTACAGGCGTGGCAATGAGCAGTACTTC. Protein sequence: CASSYRRGNEQYF.

This rearrangement joins TRBV5-1 to TRBJ2-1; 9 nucleotides agree with TRBD2. V gave up 4 bases and J gave up 8 bases; unmatched junction bases: 7. CDR1 SGHRS and CDR2 YFSETQ come from the germline V gene. This CDR3 comprises 14 residues. CDR3 nucleotide sequence: TGCGCCAGCAGCCCTAGACTAGCGGCACATGAGCAGTTCTTC. This sequence encodes CASSPRLAAHEQFF. The full variable domain, completed using reference TRBV5-1 and TRBJ2-1, is KAGVTQTPRYLIKTRGQQVTLSCSPISGHRSVSWYQQTPGQGLQFLFEYFSETQRNKGNFPGRFSGRQFSNSRSEMNVSTLELGDSALYLCASSPRLAAHEQFFGPGTRLTVL.

The chain recombines TRBV29-1 with TRBJ1-2, with 10 bases matching TRBD1. The trim removed 5 bases at V and 6 bases at J, leaving 3 bases unmatched. Germline loops: CDR1 SQVTM, CDR2 ANQGSEA. The CDR3 totals 12 residues. The CDR3 DNA reads as TGCAGCGTTTCGGGACAGGGGAATGGCTACACCTTC. This translates into CSVSGQGNGYTF. Complete variable domain (other parts from reference TRBV29-1 and TRBJ1-2): SAVISQKPSRDICQRGTSLTIQCQVDSQVTMMFWYRQQPGQSLTLIATANQGSEATYESGFVIDKFPISRPNLTFSTLTVSNMSPEDSSIYLCSVSGQGNGYTFGSGTRLTVV.